This TCR beta chain was identified in a study of T cells in women clearing cervical HPV infection. In the case of this clone: The read is 3 residues too short to cover the CDR3 end, so that end is filled in from the germline J gene.

The CDR3 spans 11 residues. V was pared by 8 bases and J by 2 bases, with 3 bases of the junction left unmatched. Germline V CDR1 and CDR2: SQVTM, ANQGSEA. Repertoires were generated with immunoSEQ multiplex PCR, while TCRdb's copy carries only in-frame clones and drops some. Here the sample table reports 20,000 or so clones. What was sequenced was blood buffy coat. The source is a woman aged 18-70 years with a cervical HPV16 infection that either progressed to CIN3+ or cleared (not recorded which). This rearrangement joins TRBV29-1 to TRBJ2-7, with 7 bases fitting TRBD1. The CDR3 loop reads CSTGTAYEQYF. CDR3 bases read: TGCAGCACCGGGACAGCCTACGAG.